This T cell receptor (beta chain) was recovered during a study of blood T cell repertoires in COVID-19. Which cohort a participant joined came from the clinical history participants gave. Symptom resolution, clearance, or two negative PCRs marked donors in Cohort 3 as recovered. The CDR3 spans 13 residues. From germline, CDR1 is SQVTM and CDR2 ANQGSEA. Unmatched junction bases numbered 3, after V lost 4 bases and J lost 4 bases. Sequenced by immunoSEQ multiplex PCR; TCRdb stores in-frame clones only, minus some. The data contain some 260,000 clones, about 89% of them singletons. This chain links TRBV29-1 with TRBJ1-5; TRBD1 agrees at 8 bases. Sequenced material: PBMCs or T cells enriched from blood (not recorded which). The sequence was collected from a man aged 40-49 years who had recovered from COVID-19. The CDR3 here is CSVGQGANQPQHF. In DNA, the CDR3 is TGCAGCGTTGGGCAGGGGGCAAATCAGCCCCAGCATTTT.